The rows below give T cell receptor beta chains drawn from one sample of a study of T-cell reconstitution after alpha-beta-depleted transplantation in children. MiXCR, run by TCRdb on the PCR reads, gives a single entry per CDR3 protein. This table holds approximately 510,000 distinct CDR3 sequences, roughly 18% found once. Sample: PBMCs from the stem cell graft donor, taken from the stem cell graft. The receptors originated from a human donor who donated a stem cell graft to a child with acute lymphoblastic leukemia. Both conserved end residues are part of each CDR3.

TRBJ2-7 TRBV5-1 CASSLAVSGRSTYEQYF
TRBJ1-5 TRBV18 CASSQQGSGQPQHF
TRBJ2-7 TRBV24-1 CATSDRTNSYEQYF
TRBJ1-1 TRBV5-1 CASSLAGTMNTEAFF
TRBJ2-7 TRBV7-6 CASSLSGARYEQYF
TRBJ1-1 TRBV6-5 CASSHGDRLNTEAFF
TRBJ1-4 TRBV18 CASSPPSQNEKLFF
TRBJ2-1 TRBV3-1 CAISSLPVTSGRSGDEQFF
TRBJ2-1 TRBV7-9 CASSLVQIYNEQFF
TRBJ2-2 TRBV5-1 CASKGTENTGELFF
TRBJ2-3 TRBV6-1 CASSVLGGSNTDTQYF
TRBJ2-1 TRBV7-3 CASSPSGGTTYNEQFF
TRBJ2-3 TRBV29-1 CSVRSGSDPDTQYF